The sequence of this TCR beta chain was determined in a study of T cell responses to AZD1222 COVID-19 vaccine (dated by TCRdb to the early 2020s). Regarding the complete study: AZD1222 recipients given second doses at about 4 weeks or at about 12 weeks were pooled, since spike-specific TCR depth and breadth were not found to differ between the two schedules. A total of 233 trial participants underwent TCR sequencing, of whom 207 received two doses of AZD1222 and about 25 received two doses of the MenACWY control vaccine. Trial participants were enrolled into age subgroups of 18-55, 56-69 and 70-plus years, which contained 148, 28 and 57 TCR-sequenced participants, respectively.

The CDR3 regions of human TCRbeta chains were subjected to immunosequencing. As for the authors' bioinformatics: Repertoire TCRs were checked for matches against a reference library of SARS-CoV-2-specific TCRs that had been generated using the MIRA antigen-specificity platform. Breadth meant the fraction of unique TCRs that were SARS-CoV-2-associated, whereas depth meant the fraction of total T cells that were SARS-CoV-2-associated. Each spike-specific TCR was assigned to its reactive spike region and to a CD4 or CD8 class using the MIRA data. Log10-transformed breadth and depth values were compared by one-way ANOVA with Sidak's multiple comparisons tests. The table comes from immuneACCESS by way of TCRdb, which keeps in-frame sequences with V and J called. Part of the clones is missing from these tables; in studies checked, under half for an unresolved V gene and the rest for unknown reasons. The V and J calls and clone size come from that table; D and trimming were worked out from the DNA. The sample yields about 100,000 clones; just under 90% were counted once. The ten largest account for about 15% of the sample.

The time point label for this specimen denotes: baseline before first vaccination. Vaccinee samples were obtained from the UK trials COV001 and COV002, which included a single-blind randomized controlled phase 2/3 trial of AZD1222 (ChAdOx1 nCoV-19) in healthy adults. Trial participant PBMC samples were collected at day 0 and day 28 after the second dose for TCRbeta chain sequencing. Study-wide conclusions, independent of this receptor: Because no day 14 peak-response samples were available, the repertoires could be characterized only after the peak T cell response. CD4 TCRs associated with the vaccine covered the entire spike protein, and the dominant responses were in regions 160-218 and 743-854. After two AZD1222 doses, both the breadth and the depth of spike-specific TCRs were significantly higher than at day 0 and than in MenACWY recipients. The 56-69-year group was small, and its depth increase did not reach significance, likely because of low power. Conclusions about previously exposed vaccinees are limited because only a handful of AZD1222 recipients were SARS-CoV-2 seropositive at baseline. Reportedly, close to half of the unique spike-specific TCRs recognized epitopes lying outside the regions that are mutated in the B.1.351 and B.1.1.7 variants. Participants were mostly white British and included more females than males, and it was suggested by the authors that clonal diversity may have been underestimated.

Concerning this clone: Its antigen is currently not known. The input lacks base qualities; no much larger clone sits a single base away.

The CDR3 runs 12 amino acids, cysteine and phenylalanine included. Only CDR3 DNA remains: 36 bases, in frame from the first base. According to the germline V gene, CDR1 reads SGHTA and CDR2 reads FQGNSA. V gives up 2 bases and J gives up 11 bases, and the segment between their germline ends measures 10 bases. The sequence derives from an adult in good health. The receptor chain draws on TRBV7-2 and TRBJ1-5; the D gene is not confidently resolved. Sequencing used peripheral blood, obtained on day 0 of AZD1222 vaccination. In nucleotide form, the sequence is TGTGCCAGCAGCTTACCGCCCGGGTCCCAGCATTTT. Translated, this gives CASSLPPGSQHF.